The subject of this entry is one TCR beta chain. Antigen specificity is unknown. The data derive from a study of cytomegalovirus exposure and HLA in healthy donors. Broader study findings: Later analysis revealed greater clonal expansion in HLA-associated TCR beta chains than in equally common others. Most TCR beta V segments were productive about 90% or about 30% of the time in an earlier analysis. The authors later linked a missense DCLRE1C variant to TCR beta V- and J-gene trimming. Presence/absence analyses supposed approximately even sequencing depth among donors.

The PCR was carried out with 60 Vbeta primers and 13 Jbeta primers. Profiling relied on immunoSEQ multiplex PCR, and the TCRdb table lists in-frame clones only, not all of them. Found here are approximately 77,000 clones, about 66% of them singletons; the top ten hold approximately 5%. The specimen sequenced was PBMCs. The TCR originated in a man aged 55-75 years in good health and CMV-seropositive.

The CDR3 here is CASSSSSYNEQFF. The CDR3 bases are TGTGCCAGCAGCTCCAGCTCCTACAATGAGCAGTTCTTC. The chain links TRBV7-3 to TRBJ2-1; D is undetermined. The CDR3 spans 13 residues. V lost 4 bases and J 0 bases, leaving 4 bases between the germline ends. Germline CDR1 and CDR2: SGHTA and FQGTGA.